The entry below gives a single T cell receptor (beta chain) sequence along with its context. Libraries were prepared by immunoSEQ multiplex PCR; TCRdb keeps only in-frame clonotypes and omits some of them. The data contain approximately 13,000 clones, around 79% of them singletons. There are 14 residues in the CDR3. Trimming pared 1 base from V and 1 base from J, leaving 8 bases between. Germline assignment: CDR1 SGHRS and CDR2 YFSETQ. These data belong to a study of technical replicates of blood from four donors. Sequencing was carried out using PBMCs. The TCR originated in a human donor in good health. The V call is TRBV5-1, the J call TRBJ1-1; maybe TRBD1 (5 bases). CDR3 region: CASSLLDRNTEAFF. The CDR3 coding sequence is TGCGCCAGCAGCTTGCTTGACAGGAACACTGAAGCTTTCTTT.